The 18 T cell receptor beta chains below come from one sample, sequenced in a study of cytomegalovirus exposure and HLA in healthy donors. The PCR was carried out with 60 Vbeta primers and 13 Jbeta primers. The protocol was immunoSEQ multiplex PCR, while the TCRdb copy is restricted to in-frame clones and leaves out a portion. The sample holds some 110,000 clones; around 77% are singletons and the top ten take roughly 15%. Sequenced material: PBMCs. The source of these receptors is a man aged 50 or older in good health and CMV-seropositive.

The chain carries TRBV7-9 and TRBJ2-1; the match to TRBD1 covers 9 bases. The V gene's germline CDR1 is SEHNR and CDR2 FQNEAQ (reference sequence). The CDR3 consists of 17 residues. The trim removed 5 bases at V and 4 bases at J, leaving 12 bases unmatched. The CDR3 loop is CASSPTGGALKYNEQFF. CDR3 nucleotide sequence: TGTGCCAGCAGCCCGACAGGGGGGGCACTCAAATACAATGAGCAGTTCTTC.

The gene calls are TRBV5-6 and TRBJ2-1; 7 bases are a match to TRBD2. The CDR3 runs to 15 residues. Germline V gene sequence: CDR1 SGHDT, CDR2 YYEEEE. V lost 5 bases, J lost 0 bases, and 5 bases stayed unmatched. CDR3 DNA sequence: TGTGCCAGCAGGCGGGAGCCGACCTCCTACAATGAGCAGTTCTTC. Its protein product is CASRREPTSYNEQFF.

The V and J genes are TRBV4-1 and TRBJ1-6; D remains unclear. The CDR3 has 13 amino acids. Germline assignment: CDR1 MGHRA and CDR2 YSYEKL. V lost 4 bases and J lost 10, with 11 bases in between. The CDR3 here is CASSPSIVSPLHF. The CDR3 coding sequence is TGCGCCAGCAGCCCTAGCATTGTCTCACCCCTCCACTTT.

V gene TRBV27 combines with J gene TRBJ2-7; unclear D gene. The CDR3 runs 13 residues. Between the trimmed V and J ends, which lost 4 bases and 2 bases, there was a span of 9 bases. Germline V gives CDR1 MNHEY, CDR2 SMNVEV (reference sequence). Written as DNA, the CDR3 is TGTGCCAGCAGTTCGATAGTTACCTACGAGCAGTACTTC. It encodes CASSSIVTYEQYF.

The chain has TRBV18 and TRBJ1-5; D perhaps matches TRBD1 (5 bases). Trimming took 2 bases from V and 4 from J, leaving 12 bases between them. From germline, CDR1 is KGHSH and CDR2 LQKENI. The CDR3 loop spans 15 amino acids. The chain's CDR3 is CASSPSGGYNQPQHF. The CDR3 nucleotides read TGTGCCAGCTCACCAAGCGGGGGATATAATCAGCCCCAGCATTTT. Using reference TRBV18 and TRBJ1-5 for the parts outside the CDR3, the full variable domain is NAGVMQNPRHLVRRRGQEARLRCSPMKGHSHVYWYRQLPEEGLKFMVYLQKENIIDESGMPKERFSAEFPKEGPSILRIQQVVRGDSAAYFCASSPSGGYNQPQHFGDGTRLSIL.

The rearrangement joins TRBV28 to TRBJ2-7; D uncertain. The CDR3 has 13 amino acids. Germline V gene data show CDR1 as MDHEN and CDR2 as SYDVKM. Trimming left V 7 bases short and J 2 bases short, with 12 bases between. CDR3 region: CASTPGGTYEQYF. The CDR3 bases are TGTGCCAGCACCCCGGGTGGCACCTACGAGCAGTACTTC.

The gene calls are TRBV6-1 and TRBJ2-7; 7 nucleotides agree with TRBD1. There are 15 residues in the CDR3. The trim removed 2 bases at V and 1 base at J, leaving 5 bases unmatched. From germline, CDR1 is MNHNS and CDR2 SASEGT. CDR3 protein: CASSERQGWSYEQYF. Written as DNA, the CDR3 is TGTGCCAGCAGTGAACGACAGGGATGGTCCTACGAGCAGTACTTC.

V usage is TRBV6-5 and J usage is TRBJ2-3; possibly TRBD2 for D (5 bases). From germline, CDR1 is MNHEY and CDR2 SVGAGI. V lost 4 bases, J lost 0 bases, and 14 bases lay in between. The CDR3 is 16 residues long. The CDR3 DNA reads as TGTGCCAGCAGTTCTTTTACTAGTGCCAGCACAGATACGCAGTATTTT. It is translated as CASSSFTSASTDTQYF.

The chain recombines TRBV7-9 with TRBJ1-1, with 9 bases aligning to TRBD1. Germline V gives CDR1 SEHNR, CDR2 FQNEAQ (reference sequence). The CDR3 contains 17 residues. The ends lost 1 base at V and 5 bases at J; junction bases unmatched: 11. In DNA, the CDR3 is TGTGCCAGCAGCTTAGATCGATGGGGGGACAGGGCTACTGAAGCTTTCTTT. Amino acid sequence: CASSLDRWGDRATEAFF.

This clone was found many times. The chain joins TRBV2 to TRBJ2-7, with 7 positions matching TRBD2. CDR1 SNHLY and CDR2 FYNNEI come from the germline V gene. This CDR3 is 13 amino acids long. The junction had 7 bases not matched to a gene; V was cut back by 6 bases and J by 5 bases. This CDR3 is CASSLREGDEQYF. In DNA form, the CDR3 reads TGTGCCAGCAGCCTCAGGGAGGGCGACGAGCAGTACTTC.

The CDR3 region has the DNA TGTGCCAGCAGCGAGGGATACAATGAGCAGTTCTTC. Protein sequence: CASSEGYNEQFF. J is TRBJ2-1 and V is TRBV4-2; D is perhaps TRBD2 (5 bases). The CDR3 has 12 residues. The germline gives CDR1 LGHNA, CDR2 YNFKEQ. V lost 5 bases and J lost 4, with 6 bases in between.

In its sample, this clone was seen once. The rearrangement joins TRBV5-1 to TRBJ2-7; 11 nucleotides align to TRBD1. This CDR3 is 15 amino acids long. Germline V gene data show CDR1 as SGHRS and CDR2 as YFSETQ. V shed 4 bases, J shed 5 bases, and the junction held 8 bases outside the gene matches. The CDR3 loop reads CASSLGTGGGHEQYF. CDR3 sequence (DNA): TGCGCCAGCAGCCTCGGGACAGGGGGAGGCCACGAGCAGTACTTC. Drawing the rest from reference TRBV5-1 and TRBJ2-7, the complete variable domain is KAGVTQTPRYLIKTRGQQVTLSCSPISGHRSVSWYQQTPGQGLQFLFEYFSETQRNKGNFPGRFSGRQFSNSRSEMNVSTLELGDSALYLCASSLGTGGGHEQYFGPGTRLTVT.

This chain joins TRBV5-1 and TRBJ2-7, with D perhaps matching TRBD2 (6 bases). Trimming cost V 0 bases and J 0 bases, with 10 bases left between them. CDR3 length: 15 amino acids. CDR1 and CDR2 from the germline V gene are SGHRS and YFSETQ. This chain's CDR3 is CASSLVGLSSYEQYF. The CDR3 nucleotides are TGCGCCAGCAGCTTGGTGGGACTGAGCTCCTACGAGCAGTACTTC.

In nucleotides, the CDR3 is TGTGCCAGCTCACCGATCCCAGGTTCAGGTTTTGAGCAGTTCTTC. It encodes CASSPIPGSGFEQFF. The J gene is TRBJ2-1, the V gene TRBV18; no clear D. The CDR3 extends over 15 amino acids. Trimming removed 3 bases from V and 9 bases from J, with 18 bases in between. CDR1 and CDR2 (germline): KGHSH, LQKENI.

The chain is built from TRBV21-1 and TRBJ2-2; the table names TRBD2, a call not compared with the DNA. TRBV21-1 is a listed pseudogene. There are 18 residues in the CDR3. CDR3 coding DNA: TGTGCCAGCAGTAACGGAACTAGCGGGAGTTGTAAAACCGGGGAGCTGTTTTTT. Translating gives CASSNGTSGSCKTGELFF.

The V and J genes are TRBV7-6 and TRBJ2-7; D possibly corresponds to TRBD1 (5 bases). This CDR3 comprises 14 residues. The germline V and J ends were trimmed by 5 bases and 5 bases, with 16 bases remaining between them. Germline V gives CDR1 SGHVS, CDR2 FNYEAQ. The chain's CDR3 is CASSPRRGGDEQYF. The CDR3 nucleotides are TGTGCCAGCAGCCCTCGTAGGGGCGGCGACGAGCAGTACTTC.

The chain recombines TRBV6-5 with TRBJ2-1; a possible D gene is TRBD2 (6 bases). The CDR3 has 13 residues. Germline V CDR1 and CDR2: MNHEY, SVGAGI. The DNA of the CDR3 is TGTGCTTCTAGCGCCTACTCCTACAATGAGCAGTTCTTC. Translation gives CASSAYSYNEQFF.

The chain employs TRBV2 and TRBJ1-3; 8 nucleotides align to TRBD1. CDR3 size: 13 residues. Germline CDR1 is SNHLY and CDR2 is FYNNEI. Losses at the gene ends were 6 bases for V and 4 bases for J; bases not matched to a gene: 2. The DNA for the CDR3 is TGTGCCAGCAGGGGGACAGGCGGAAACACCATATATTTT. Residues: CASRGTGGNTIYF.